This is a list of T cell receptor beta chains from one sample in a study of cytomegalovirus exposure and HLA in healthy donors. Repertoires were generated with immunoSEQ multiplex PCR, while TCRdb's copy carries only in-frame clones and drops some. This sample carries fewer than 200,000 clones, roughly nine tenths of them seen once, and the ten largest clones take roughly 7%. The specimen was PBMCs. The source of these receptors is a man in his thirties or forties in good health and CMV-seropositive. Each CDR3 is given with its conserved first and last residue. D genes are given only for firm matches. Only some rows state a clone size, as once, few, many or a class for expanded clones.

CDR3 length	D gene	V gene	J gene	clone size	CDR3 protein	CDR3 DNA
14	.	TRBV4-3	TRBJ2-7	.	CASSQEGSYGEQYF	TGCGCCAGCAGCCAAGAGGGCTCCTACGGCGAGCAGTACTTC
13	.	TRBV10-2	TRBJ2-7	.	CASSPGGGTKQYF	TGCGCCAGCAGCCCAGGGGGAGGTACGAAGCAGTACTTC
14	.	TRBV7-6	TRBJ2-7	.	CASSLNWVSYEQYF	TGTGCCAGCAGCTTAAATTGGGTCTCCTACGAGCAGTACTTC
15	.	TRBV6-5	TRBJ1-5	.	CASSFLDSNNQPQHF	TGTGCCAGCAGTTTTCTGGACAGCAACAATCAGCCCCAGCATTTT
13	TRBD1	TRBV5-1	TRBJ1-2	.	CASSVDRDYGYTF	TGCGCCAGCAGCGTTGACAGGGACTATGGCTACACCTTC
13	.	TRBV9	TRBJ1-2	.	CASSVDPLGGYTF	TGTGCCAGCAGCGTAGATCCCCTGGGGGGCTACACCTTC
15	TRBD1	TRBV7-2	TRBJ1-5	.	CASSSRTGRDQPQHF	TGTGCCAGCAGCTCGAGGACAGGGCGGGATCAGCCCCAGCATTTT
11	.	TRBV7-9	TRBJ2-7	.	CASSLEYEQYF	TGTGCCAGCAGCTTAGAGTACGAGCAGTACTTC
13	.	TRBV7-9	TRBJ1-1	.	CASSFSSPTEAFF	TGTGCCAGCAGCTTCTCCTCTCCGACTGAAGCTTTCTTT
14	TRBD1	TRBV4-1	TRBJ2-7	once	CASRGSTGAYEQYF	TGCGCGAGCAGGGGGAGTACAGGGGCCTACGAGCAGTACTTC
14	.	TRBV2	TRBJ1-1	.	CASRKTGRNTEAFF	TGTGCCAGCAGGAAAACGGGGCGGAACACTGAAGCTTTCTTT
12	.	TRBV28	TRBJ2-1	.	CASSLWGNEQFF	TGTGCCAGCAGTTTATGGGGCAATGAGCAGTTCTTC
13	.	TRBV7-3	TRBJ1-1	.	CASSLQGSTEAFF	TGTGCCAGCAGCTTACAGGGTAGCACTGAAGCTTTCTTT
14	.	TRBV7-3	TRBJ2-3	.	CASSLTSATDTQYF	TGTGCCAGCAGCTTAACCTCGGCCACAGATACGCAGTATTTT
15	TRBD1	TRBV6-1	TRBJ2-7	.	CASNHRTGGVDEQYF	TGTGCCAGCAACCACCGGACAGGGGGCGTCGACGAGCAGTACTTC
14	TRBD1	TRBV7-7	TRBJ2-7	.	CASSSGGGDYEQYF	TGTGCCAGCAGCTCAGGGGGCGGGGACTACGAGCAGTACTTC
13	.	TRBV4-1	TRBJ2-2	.	CASSQDGGGELFF	TGCGCCAGCAGCCAAGATGGGGGCGGGGAGCTGTTTTTT
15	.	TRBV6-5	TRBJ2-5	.	CASSYSYGGSETQYF	TGTGCCAGCAGTTACTCGTACGGGGGCTCAGAGACCCAGTACTTC
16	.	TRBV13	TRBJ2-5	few	CASSLVTARIGETQYF	TGTGCCAGCAGCCTCGTTACCGCCAGGATAGGGGAGACCCAGTACTTC
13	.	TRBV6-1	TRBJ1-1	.	CASSPPKNTEAFF	TGTGCCAGCAGTCCCCCCAAGAACACTGAAGCTTTCTTT
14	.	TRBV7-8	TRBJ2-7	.	CASSLGWAGYEQYF	TGTGCCAGCAGCTTAGGGTGGGCCGGCTACGAGCAGTACTTC
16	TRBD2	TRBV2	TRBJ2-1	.	CASSELARTSGLGQFF	TGTGCCAGCAGTGAATTGGCGAGGACTAGCGGGTTGGGGCAGTTCTTC
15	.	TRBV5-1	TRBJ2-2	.	CASTVRAGNTGELFF	TGCGCCAGCACCGTCCGAGCGGGGAACACCGGGGAGCTGTTTTTT
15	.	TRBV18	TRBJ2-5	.	CASSPAGGLQETQYF	TGTGCCAGCTCACCGGCAGGGGGACTACAAGAGACCCAGTACTTC
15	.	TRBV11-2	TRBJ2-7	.	CASSLATGRKYEQYF	TGTGCCAGCAGCTTAGCAACAGGGAGGAAGTACGAGCAGTACTTC
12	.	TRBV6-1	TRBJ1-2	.	CASKPTGRGYTF	TGTGCCAGCAAGCCCACAGGGAGGGGCTACACCTTC
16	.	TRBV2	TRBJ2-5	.	CASRNFWRDLQETQYF	TGTGCCAGCAGGAATTTTTGGCGGGACCTACAAGAGACCCAGTACTTC
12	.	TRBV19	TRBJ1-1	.	CASSITPSEAFF	TGTGCCAGTAGTATAACGCCGAGTGAAGCTTTCTTT
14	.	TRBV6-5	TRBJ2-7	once	CASSYGQGDYEQYF	TGTGCCAGCAGTTACGGGCAGGGAGATTACGAGCAGTACTTC
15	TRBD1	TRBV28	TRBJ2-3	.	CAYRPGDSSTDTQYF	TGTGCATATAGACCAGGGGACAGTAGCACAGATACGCAGTATTTT
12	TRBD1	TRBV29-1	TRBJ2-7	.	CSVGGQAAEQYF	TGCAGCGTTGGGGGACAGGCCGCCGAGCAGTACTTC
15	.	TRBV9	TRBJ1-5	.	CASSVGLSYNQPQHF	TGTGCCAGCAGCGTAGGACTGAGTTACAATCAGCCCCAGCATTTT
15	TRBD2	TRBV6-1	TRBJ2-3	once	CASTSGRDPTDTQYF	TGTGCCAGCACTTCCGGGAGGGACCCCACAGATACGCAGTATTTT
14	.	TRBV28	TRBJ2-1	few	CASSLHRPPHEQFF	TGTGCCAGCAGTTTACACAGGCCTCCACATGAGCAGTTCTTC
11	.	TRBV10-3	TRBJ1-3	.	CAISEPGAIYF	TGTGCCATCAGTGAGCCCGGTGCCATATATTTT